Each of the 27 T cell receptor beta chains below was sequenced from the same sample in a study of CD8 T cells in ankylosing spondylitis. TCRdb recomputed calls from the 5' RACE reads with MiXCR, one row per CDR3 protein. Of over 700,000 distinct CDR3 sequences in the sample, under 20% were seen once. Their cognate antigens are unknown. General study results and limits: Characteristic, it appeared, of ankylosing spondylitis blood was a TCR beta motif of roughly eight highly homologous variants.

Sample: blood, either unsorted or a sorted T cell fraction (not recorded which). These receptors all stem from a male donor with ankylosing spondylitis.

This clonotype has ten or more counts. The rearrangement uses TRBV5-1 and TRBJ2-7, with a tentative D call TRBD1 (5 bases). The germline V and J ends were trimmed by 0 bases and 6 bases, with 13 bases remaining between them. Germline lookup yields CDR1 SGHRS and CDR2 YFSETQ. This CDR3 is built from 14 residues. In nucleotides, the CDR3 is TGCGCCAGCAGCTTGGACAGGACCTCGCTCGAGCAGTACTTC. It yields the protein CASSLDRTSLEQYF.

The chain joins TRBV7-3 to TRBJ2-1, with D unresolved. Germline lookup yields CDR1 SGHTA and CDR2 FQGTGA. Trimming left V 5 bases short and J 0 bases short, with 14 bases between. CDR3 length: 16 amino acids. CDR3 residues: CASSPTPTGSYNEQFF. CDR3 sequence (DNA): TGTGCCAGCAGCCCGACCCCCACGGGCTCCTACAATGAGCAGTTCTTC.

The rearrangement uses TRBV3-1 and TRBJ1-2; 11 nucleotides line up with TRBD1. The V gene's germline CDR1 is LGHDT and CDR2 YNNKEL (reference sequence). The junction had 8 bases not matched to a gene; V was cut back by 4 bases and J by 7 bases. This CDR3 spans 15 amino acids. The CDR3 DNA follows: TGTGCCAGCAGCCCCAGGGACAGGGGGTTCAGTGGCTACACCTTC. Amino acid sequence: CASSPRDRGFSGYTF.

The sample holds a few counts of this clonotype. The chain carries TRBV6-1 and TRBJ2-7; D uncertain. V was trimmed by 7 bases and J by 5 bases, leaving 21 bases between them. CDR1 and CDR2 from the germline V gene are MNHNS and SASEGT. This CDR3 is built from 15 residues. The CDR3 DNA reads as TGTGCCAGCACTATCAGTGGGTTTCCAACGGACGAGCAGTACTTC. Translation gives CASTISGFPTDEQYF.

The CDR3 spells CASSQDWLAGPPKYTGELFF. The CDR3 DNA sequence: TGTGCCAGCAGCCAAGATTGGCTAGCGGGGCCACCGAAATACACCGGGGAGCTGTTTTTT. The chain links TRBV4-2 to TRBJ2-2, with 9 bases lining up with TRBD2. In germline, CDR1 is LGHNA, CDR2 YNFKEQ. This CDR3 spans 20 amino acids. The junction had 14 bases not matched to a gene; V was cut back by 0 bases and J by 3 bases.

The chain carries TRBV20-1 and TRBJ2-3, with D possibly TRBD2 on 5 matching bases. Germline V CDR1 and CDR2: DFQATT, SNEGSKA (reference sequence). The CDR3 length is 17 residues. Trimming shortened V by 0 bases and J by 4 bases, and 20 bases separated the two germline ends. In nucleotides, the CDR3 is TGCAGTGCTAGAGATTTAAGTACTCTAGCCAAGCCAGATACGCAGTATTTT. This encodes CSARDLSTLAKPDTQYF.

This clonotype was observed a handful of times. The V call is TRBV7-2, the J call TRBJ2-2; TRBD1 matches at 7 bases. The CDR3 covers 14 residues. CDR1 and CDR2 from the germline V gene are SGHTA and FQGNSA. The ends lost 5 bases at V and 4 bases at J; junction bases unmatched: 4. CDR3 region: CASSTDRVTGELFF. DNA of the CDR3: TGTGCCAGCAGCACCGACAGGGTCACCGGGGAGCTGTTTTTT. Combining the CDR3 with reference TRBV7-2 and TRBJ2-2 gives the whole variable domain GAGVSQSPSNKVTEKGKDVELRCDPISGHTALYWYRQSLGQGLEFLIYFQGNSAPDKSGLPSDRFSAERTGGSVSTLTIQRTQQEDSAVYLCASSTDRVTGELFFGEGSRLTVL.

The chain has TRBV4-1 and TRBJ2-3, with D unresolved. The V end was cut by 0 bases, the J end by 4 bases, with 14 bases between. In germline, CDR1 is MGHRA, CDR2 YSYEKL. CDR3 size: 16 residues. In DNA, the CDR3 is TGCGCCAGCAGCCAAGAGGTCGGCAGGTCCTCAGATACGCAGTATTTT. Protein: CASSQEVGRSSDTQYF.

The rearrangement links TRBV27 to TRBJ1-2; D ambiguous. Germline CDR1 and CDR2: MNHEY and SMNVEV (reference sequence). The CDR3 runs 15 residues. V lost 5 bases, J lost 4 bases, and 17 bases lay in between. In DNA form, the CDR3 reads TGTGCCAGCAGTCTAGGCTCGGGGTCGCTCTATGGCTACACCTTC. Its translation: CASSLGSGSLYGYTF.

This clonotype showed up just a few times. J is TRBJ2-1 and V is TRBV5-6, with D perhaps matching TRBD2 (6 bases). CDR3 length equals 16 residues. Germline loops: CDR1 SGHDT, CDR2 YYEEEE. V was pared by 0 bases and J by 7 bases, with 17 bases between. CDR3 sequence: CASSLAGSSSENEQFF. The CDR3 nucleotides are TGTGCCAGCAGCTTGGCCGGGAGCAGTTCCGAGAATGAGCAGTTCTTC.

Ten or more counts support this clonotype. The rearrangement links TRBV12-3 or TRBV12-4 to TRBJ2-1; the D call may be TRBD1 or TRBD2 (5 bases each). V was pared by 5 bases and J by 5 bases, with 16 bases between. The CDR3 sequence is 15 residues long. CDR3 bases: TGTGCCAGCAGTCCAGGGACCCTATTCCACAATGAGCAGTTCTTC. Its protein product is CASSPGTLFHNEQFF.

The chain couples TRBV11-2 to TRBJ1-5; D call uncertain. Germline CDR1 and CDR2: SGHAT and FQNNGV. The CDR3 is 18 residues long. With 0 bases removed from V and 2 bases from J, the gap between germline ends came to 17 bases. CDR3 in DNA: TGTGCCAGCAGCTTAGAGGGGTTGCTGGGCTGGGGCAATCAGCCCCAGCATTTT. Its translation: CASSLEGLLGWGNQPQHF.

The DNA for the CDR3 is TGCAGCGTTGGCGCCTTCGACAGTCCGGACTATGGCTACACCTTC. Translating it yields CSVGAFDSPDYGYTF. The chain joins TRBV29-1 to TRBJ1-2; D perhaps matches TRBD1 (5 bases). Germline V CDR1 and CDR2: SQVTM, ANQGSEA. This CDR3 contains 15 residues. With 4 bases removed from V and 3 bases from J, the gap between germline ends came to 18 bases. The variable domain in full, with the rest retrieved from reference TRBV29-1 and TRBJ1-2, is SAVISQKPSRDICQRGTSLTIQCQVDSQVTMMFWYRQQPGQSLTLIATANQGSEATYESGFVIDKFPISRPNLTFSTLTVSNMSPEDSSIYLCSVGAFDSPDYGYTFGSGTRLTVV.

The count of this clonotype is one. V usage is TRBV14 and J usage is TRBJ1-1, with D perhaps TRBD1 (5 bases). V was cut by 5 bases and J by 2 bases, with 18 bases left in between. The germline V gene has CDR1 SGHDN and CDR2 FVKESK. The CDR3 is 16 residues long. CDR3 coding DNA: TGTGCCAGCAGCGCACCAGGGATCCCCCTCAACACTGAAGCTTTCTTT. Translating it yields CASSAPGIPLNTEAFF.

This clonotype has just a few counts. In DNA form, the CDR3 reads TGCAGCGTTACCCGGACGGAGAGTAACACCGGGGAGCTGTTTTTT. Protein sequence: CSVTRTESNTGELFF. V and J are TRBV29-1 and TRBJ2-2, with D hard to call. Per germline, CDR1 SQVTM and CDR2 ANQGSEA. The germline V and J ends were trimmed by 5 bases and 2 bases, with 15 bases remaining between them. The CDR3 consists of 15 residues.

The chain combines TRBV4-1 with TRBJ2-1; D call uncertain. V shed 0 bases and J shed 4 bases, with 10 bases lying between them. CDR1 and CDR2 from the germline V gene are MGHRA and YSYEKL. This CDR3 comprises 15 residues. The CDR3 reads CASSQDSAAYNEQFF. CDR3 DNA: TGCGCCAGCAGCCAAGACTCCGCAGCGTACAATGAGCAGTTCTTC.

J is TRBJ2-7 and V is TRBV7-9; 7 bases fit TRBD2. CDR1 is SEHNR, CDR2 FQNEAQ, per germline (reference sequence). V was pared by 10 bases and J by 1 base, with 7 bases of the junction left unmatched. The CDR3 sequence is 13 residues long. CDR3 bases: TGTGCCACAACGGGGGGAAATTCCTACGAGCAGTACTTC. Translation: CATTGGNSYEQYF.

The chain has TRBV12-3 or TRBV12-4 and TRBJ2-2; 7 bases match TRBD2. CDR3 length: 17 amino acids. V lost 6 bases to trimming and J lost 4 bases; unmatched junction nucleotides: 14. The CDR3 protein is CASRSPGGWERTGELFF. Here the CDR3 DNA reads TGTGCCAGCAGGTCTCCCGGGGGGTGGGAACGCACCGGGGAGCTGTTTTTT.

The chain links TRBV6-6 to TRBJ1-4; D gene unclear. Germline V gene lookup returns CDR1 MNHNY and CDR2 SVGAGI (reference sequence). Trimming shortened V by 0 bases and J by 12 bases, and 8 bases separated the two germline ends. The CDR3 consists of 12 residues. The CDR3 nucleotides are TGTGCCAGCAGTTACTCGAGGGCAGAACTGTTTTTT. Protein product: CASSYSRAELFF.

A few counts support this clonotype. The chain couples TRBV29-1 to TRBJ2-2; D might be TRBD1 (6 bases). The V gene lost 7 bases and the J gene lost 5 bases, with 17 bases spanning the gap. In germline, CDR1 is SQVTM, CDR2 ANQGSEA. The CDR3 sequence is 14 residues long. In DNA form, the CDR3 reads TGCAGCGCAAATAGAGCAGGGGAAACCGGGGAGCTGTTTTTT. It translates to CSANRAGETGELFF.

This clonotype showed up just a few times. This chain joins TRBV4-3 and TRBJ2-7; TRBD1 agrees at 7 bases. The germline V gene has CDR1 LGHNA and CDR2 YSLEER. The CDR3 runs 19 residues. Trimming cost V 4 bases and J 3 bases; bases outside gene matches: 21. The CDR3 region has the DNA TGCGCCAGCAGCCGCCACCCTCAGCGCTCCCGGGACAGCTTCTACGAGCAGTACTTC. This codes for CASSRHPQRSRDSFYEQYF.

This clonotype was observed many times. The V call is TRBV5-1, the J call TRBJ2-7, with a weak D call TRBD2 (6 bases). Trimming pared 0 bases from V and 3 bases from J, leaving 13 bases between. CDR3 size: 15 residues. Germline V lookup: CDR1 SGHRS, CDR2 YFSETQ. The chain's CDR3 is CASSLGSGGSYEQYF. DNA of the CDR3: TGCGCCAGCAGCTTGGGTAGCGGAGGGAGCTACGAGCAGTACTTC.

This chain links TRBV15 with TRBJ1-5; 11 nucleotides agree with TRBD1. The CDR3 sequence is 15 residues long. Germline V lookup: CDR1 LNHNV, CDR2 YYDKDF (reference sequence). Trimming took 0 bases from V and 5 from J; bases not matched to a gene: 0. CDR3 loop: CATSREDRGHQPQHF. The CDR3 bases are TGTGCCACCAGCAGAGAGGACAGGGGGCATCAGCCCCAGCATTTT. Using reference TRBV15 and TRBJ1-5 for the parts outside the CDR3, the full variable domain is DAMVIQNPRYQVTQFGKPVTLSCSQTLNHNVMYWYQQKSSQAPKLLFHYYDKDFNNEADTPDNFQSRRPNTSFCFLDIRSPGLGDTAMYLCATSREDRGHQPQHFGDGTRLSIL.

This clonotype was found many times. CDR3 bases: TGTGCCAGCAGCTTGCTTTCATGGGACAGACCTTTTGGAGATACGCAGTATTTT. It codes for CASSLLSWDRPFGDTQYF. The chain has TRBV5-5 and TRBJ2-3; TRBD1 matches at 7 bases. The germline gives CDR1 SGHKS, CDR2 YYEKEE (reference sequence). The CDR3 has 18 amino acids. J gave up 5 bases and V 1 base, and 16 bases lay outside the gene matches.

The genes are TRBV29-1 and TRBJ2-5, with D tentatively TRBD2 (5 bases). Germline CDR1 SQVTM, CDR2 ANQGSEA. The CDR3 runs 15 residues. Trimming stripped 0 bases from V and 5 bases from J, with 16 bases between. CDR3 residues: CSVEDYEGAQETQYF. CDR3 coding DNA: TGCAGCGTTGAAGATTATGAGGGAGCGCAGGAGACCCAGTACTTC.

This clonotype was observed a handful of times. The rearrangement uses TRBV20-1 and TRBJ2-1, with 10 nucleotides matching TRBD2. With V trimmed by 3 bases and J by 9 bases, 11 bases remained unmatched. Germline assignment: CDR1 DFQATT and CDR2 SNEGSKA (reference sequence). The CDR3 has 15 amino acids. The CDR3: CSARPLAGVVIEQFF. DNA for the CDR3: TGCAGTGCTAGGCCCCTAGCGGGAGTCGTGATTGAGCAGTTCTTC.

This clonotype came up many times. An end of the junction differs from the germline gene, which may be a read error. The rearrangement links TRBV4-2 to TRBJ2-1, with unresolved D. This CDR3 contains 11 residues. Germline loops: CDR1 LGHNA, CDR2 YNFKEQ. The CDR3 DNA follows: TGTGCCAGCAGCAGAGGCGAGTCAGCCCTCTTC. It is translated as CASSRGESALF.